This note documents a single TCR beta chain sequence. This sample was included in a study of identical twins. The CDR3 has 13 residues. Germline V gene sequence: CDR1 KGHSH, CDR2 LQKENI. V was clipped by 3 bases and J by 10 bases, with 15 bases between them. TCRdb re-called the 5' RACE reads with MiXCR, one entry per CDR3 protein. The sample includes fewer than 900,000 distinct CDR3 sequences, about 20% of them seen just once. Another study also made use of these data, one on T cells expressing NK-cell markers. This second report adds: Each of roughly 6 donors carried dominant NKG2C+ clonotypes accounting for about 1.0-8% of CD8+ T cells.

V is TRBV18 and J is TRBJ1-1; maybe TRBD1 (5 bases). This TCR was recovered from a woman aged 18-35 years in good health. The sequenced material came from PBMCs. The CDR3 region has the DNA TGTGCCAGCTCACCGGGACGACAAGCCGGAGCTTTCTTT. The encoded protein is CASSPGRQAGAFF.